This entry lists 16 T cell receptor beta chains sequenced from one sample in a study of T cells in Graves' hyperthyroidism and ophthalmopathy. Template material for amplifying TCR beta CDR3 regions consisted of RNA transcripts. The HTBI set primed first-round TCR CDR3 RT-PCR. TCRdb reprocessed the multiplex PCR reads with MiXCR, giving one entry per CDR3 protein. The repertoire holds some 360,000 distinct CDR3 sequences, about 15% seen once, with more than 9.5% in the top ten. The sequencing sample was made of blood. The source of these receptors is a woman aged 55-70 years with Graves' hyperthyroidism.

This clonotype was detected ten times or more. In DNA form, the CDR3 reads TGTGCCAGCAGTGATCTAGCTTCCGATACGCAGTATTTT. Translation gives CASSDLASDTQYF. The V and J genes are TRBV2 and TRBJ2-3; tentatively, D is TRBD2 (5 bases). With 3 bases removed from V and 6 bases from J, the gap between germline ends came to 10 bases. Germline CDR1 SNHLY, CDR2 FYNNEI. The CDR3 has 13 amino acids.

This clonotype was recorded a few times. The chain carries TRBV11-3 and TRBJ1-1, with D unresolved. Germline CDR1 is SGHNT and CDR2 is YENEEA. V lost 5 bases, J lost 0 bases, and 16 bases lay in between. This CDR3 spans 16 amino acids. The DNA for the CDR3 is TGTGCCAGCAGCCCAAAATCCCGCAGCTTGAACACTGAAGCTTTCTTT. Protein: CASSPKSRSLNTEAFF.

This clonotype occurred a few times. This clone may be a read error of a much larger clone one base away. The CDR3 DNA reads TGTGCCAGCAGCTTATCTCCCGGTCCCGGGACCGGGAGCGATGAGCAGTTCTTC. This encodes CASSLSPGPGTGSDEQFF. V gene TRBV7-9 combines with J gene TRBJ2-1; a weak D match, TRBD2 (6 bases). Germline CDR1 and CDR2: SEHNR and FQNEAQ (reference sequence). The CDR3 spans 18 residues. Trimming left V 2 bases short and J 8 bases short, with 25 bases between.

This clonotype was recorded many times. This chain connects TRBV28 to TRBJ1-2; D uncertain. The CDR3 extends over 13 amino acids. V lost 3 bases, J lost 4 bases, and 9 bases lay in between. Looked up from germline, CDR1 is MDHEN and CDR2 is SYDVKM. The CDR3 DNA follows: TGTGCCAGCAGTTTGAGATTTGGCTATGGCTACACCTTC. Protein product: CASSLRFGYGYTF.

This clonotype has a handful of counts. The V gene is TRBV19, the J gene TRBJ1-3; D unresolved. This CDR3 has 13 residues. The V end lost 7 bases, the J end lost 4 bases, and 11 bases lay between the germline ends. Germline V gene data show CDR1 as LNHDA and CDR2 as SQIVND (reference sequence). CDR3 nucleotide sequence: TGTGCCAGTATCCGGTCACCAGGAAACACCATATATTTT. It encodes CASIRSPGNTIYF.

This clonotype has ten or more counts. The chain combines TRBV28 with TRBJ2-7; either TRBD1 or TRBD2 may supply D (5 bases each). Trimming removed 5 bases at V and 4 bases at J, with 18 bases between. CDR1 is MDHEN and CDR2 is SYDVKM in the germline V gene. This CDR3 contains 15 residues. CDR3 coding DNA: TGTGCCAGCAGTGGGGGTGGCAGCCGGGTTTACGAGCAGTACTTC. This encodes CASSGGGSRVYEQYF.

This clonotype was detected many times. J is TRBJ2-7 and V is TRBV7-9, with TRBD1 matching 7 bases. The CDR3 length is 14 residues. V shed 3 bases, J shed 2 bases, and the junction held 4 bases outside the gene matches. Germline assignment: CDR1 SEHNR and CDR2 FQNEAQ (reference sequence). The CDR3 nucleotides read TGTGCCAGCAGCTTGGGACAGAGCACCTACGAGCAGTACTTC. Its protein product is CASSLGQSTYEQYF.

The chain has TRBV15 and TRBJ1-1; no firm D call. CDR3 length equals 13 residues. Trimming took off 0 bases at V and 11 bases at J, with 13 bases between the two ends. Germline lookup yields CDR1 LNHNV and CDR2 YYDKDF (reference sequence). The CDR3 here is CATSRDLRQVAFF. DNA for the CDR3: TGTGCCACCAGCAGAGATCTAAGGCAGGTGGCTTTCTTT.

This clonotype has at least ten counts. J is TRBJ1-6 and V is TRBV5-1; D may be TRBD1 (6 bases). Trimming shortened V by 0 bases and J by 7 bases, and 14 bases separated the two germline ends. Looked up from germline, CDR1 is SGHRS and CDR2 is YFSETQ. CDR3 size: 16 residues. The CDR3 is CASSLAGQRWNSPLHF. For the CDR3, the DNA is TGCGCCAGCAGCTTGGCCGGACAGCGCTGGAATTCACCCCTCCACTTT.

CDR3 in amino acids: CASSTTQGNTQYF. In DNA form, the CDR3 reads TGTGCCAGTAGTACCACGCAGGGAAACACGCAGTATTTT. V usage is TRBV19 and J usage is TRBJ2-3; tentatively, D is TRBD1 (5 bases). The CDR3 is 13 residues long. Trimming shortened V by 4 bases and J by 9 bases, and 14 bases separated the two germline ends. Germline CDR1 reads LNHDA; CDR2 reads SQIVND (reference sequence).

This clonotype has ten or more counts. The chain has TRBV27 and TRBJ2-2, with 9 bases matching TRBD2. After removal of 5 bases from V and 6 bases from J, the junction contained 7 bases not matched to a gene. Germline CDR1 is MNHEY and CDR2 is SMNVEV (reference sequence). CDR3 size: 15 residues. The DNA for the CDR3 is TGTGCCAGCAGTCGATTAGCGGGAGTTGCCGGGGAGCTGTTTTTT. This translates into CASSRLAGVAGELFF.

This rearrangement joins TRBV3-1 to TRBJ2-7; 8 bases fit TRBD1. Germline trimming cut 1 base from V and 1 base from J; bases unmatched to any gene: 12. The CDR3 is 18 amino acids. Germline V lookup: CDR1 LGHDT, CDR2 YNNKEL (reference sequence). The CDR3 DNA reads TGTGCCAGCAGCCAAGCTCCCCTAGGAACAGGGGGATCCTACGAGCAGTACTTC. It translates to CASSQAPLGTGGSYEQYF.

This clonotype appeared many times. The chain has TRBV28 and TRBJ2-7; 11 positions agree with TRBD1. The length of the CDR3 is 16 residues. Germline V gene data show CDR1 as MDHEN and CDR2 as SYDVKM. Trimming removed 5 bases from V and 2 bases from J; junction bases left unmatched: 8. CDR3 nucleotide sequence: TGTGCCAGCAGTCCACCAGGGACAGGGGGAACCTACGAGCAGTACTTC. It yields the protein CASSPPGTGGTYEQYF.

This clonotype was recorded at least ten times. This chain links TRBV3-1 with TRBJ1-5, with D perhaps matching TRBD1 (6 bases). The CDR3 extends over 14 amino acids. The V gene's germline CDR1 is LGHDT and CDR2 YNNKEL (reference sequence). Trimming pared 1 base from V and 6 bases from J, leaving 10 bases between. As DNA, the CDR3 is TGTGCCAGCAGCCAAGGGGGGCTTGGTCAGCCCCAGCATTTT. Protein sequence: CASSQGGLGQPQHF.

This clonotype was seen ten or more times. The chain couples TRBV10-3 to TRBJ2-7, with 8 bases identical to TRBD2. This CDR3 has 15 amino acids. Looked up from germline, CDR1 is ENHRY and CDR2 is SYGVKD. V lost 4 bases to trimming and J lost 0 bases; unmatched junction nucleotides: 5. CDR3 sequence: CAISGSSGSSYEQYF. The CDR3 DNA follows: TGTGCCATCAGTGGCTCTAGCGGGTCCTCCTACGAGCAGTACTTC.

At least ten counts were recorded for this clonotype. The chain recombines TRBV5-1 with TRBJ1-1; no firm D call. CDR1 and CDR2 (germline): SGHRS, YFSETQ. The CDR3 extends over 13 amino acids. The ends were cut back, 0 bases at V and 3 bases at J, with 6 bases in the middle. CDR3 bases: TGCGCCAGCAGCTTGGGGTGGGACACTGAAGCTTTCTTT. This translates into CASSLGWDTEAFF.